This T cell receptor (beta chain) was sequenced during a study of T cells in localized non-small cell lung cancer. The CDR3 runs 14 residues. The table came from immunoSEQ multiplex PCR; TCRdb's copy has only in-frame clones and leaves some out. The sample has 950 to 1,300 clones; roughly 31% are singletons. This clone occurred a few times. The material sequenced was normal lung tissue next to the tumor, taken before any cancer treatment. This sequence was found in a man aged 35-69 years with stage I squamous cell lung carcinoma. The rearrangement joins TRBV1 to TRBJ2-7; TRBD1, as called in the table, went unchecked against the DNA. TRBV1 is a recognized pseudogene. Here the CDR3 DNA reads TGCGCCAGCAGCCAAGATCAGTCCACCTACGAGCAGTACTTC. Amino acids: CASSQDQSTYEQYF.